Sequencing of this T cell receptor (beta chain) was carried out in a study of T cell repertoires in cytomegalovirus infection. Across the study: Both CMV infection and a matching HLA type were indicated by public TCR beta signatures. Study-wide results and limits: Cumulative frequency (of public TCR beta family members) identified carriers of CMV plus the relevant HLA.

TCRdb fed the reads into MiXCR, producing one record per CDR3 protein. The sample has roughly 920,000 distinct CDR3 sequences; around 30% are singletons. The CDR3 has 15 residues. Germline V gene sequence: CDR1 SGHAT, CDR2 FQNNGV. The V end was cut by 4 bases, the J end by 5 bases, with 17 bases between. In regard to this clonotype: Its antigen is unidentified.

Source: cultured CD8+ T cells from PBMCs, taken from culture after CMV antigen stimulation. The sequence came from a human donor in good health (CMV status not recorded). Some clones in this sample may be carry-over from other donors' samples. The V call is TRBV11-2, the J call TRBJ1-2; D might be TRBD1 (5 bases). As DNA, the CDR3 is TGTGCCAGCAGCTCAACCCCCAGGGACCTATATGGCTACACCTTC. Amino acids: CASSSTPRDLYGYTF.